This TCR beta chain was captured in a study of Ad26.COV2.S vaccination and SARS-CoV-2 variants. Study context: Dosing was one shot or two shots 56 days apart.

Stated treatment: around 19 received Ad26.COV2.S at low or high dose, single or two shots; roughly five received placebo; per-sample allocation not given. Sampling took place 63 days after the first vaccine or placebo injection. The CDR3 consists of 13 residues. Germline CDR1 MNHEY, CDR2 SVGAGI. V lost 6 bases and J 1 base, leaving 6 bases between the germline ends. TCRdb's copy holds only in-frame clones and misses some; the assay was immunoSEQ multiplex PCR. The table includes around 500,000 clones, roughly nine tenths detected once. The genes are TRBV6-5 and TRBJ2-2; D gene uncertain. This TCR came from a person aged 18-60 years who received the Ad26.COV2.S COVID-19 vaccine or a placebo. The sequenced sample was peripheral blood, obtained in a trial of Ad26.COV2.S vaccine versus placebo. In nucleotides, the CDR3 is TGTGCCAGCAGCAGATTGAACACCGGGGAGCTGTTTTTT. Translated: CASSRLNTGELFF.